This record concerns one TCR beta chain sequence. V dropped 5 bases and J dropped 5 bases, with 16 bases sitting between them. Germline CDR1 is SQVTM and CDR2 is ANQGSEA. The CDR3 length is 13 residues. These data originate in a study of CD8 T cells in Susac syndrome. CD8+ and CD4+ blood T cells underwent TCR beta sequencing. Patients with stable or active relapsing-remitting disease, all of them treatment-naive, made up the multiple sclerosis controls. Bulk CD8+ and CD4+ cells came from magnetic negative isolation; CD8+ TEMRA by FACS. It was with random hexamers that about 0.45 to 1 ug RNA was reverse transcribed. Across 54 Vbeta and 13 Jbeta, immunoSEQ multiplex PCR amplified TCR beta CDR3. MiXCR was run by TCRdb on the immunoSEQ multiplex PCR reads, yielding one entry per CDR3 protein. The sample has 170,000 or so distinct CDR3 sequences, approximately 95% seen once; the top ten hold about 0.15%.

The chain joins TRBV29-1 to TRBJ2-7; D not certain. Input material: CD8+ T cells from PBMCs. This TCR was recovered from a human donor with multiple sclerosis. The CDR3 reads CSVYTGVANEQYF. The CDR3 DNA reads as TGCAGCGTTTATACCGGAGTCGCCAACGAGCAGTACTTC.